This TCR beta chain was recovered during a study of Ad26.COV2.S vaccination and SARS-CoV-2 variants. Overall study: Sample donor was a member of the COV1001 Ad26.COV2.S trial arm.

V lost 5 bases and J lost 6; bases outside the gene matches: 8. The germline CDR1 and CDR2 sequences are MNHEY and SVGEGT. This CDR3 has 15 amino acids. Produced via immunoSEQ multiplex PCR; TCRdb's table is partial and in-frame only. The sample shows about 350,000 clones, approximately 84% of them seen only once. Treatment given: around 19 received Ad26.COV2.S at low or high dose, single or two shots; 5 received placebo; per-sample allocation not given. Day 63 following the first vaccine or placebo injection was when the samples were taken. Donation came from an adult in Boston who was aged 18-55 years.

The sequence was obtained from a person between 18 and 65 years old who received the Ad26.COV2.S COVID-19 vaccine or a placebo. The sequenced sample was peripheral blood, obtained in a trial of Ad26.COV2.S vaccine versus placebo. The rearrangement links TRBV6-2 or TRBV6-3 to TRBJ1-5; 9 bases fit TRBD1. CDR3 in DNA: TGTGCCAGCAGTGCAGGGACAGGGAACATTCAGCCCCAGCATTTT. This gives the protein CASSAGTGNIQPQHF.